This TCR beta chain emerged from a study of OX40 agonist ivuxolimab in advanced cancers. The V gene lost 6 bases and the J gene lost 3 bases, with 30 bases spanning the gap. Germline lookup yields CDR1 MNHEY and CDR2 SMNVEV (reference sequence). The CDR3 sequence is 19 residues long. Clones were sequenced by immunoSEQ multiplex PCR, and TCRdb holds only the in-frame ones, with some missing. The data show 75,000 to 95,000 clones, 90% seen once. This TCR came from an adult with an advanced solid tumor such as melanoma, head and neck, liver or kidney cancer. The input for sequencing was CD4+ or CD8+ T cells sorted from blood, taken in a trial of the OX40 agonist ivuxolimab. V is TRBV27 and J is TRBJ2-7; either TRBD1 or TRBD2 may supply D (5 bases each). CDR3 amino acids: CASRGDQASRVPSYYEQYF. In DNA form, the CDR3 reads TGTGCCAGCAGGGGGGACCAAGCTAGCCGCGTTCCCTCCTACTACGAGCAGTACTTC.